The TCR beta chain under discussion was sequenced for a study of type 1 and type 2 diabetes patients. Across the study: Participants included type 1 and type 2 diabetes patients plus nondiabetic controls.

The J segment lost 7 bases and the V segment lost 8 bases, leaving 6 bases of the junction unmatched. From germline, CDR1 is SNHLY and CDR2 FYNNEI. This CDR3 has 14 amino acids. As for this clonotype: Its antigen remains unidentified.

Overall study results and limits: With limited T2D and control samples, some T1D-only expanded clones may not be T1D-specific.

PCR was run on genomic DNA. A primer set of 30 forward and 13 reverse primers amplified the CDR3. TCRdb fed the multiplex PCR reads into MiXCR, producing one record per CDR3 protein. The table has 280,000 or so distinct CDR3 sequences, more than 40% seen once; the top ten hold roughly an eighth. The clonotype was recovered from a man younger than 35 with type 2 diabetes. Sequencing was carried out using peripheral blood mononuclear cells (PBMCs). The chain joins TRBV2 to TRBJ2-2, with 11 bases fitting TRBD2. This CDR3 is CASELAGVVGELFF. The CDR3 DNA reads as TGTGCCAGCGAACTAGCGGGAGTCGTCGGGGAGCTGTTTTTT.